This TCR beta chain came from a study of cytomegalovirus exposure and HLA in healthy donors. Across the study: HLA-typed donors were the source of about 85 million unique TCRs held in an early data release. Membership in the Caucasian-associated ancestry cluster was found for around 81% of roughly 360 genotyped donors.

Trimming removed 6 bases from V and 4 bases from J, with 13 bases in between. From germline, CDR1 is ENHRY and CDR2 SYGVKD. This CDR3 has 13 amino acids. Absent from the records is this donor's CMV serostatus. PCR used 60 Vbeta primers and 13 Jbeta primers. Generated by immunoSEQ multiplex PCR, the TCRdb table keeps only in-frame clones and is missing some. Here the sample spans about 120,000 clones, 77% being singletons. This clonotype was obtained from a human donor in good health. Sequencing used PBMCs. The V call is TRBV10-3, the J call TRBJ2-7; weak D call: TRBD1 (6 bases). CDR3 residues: CAISQQGWYEQYF. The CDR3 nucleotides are TGTGCCATCAGCCAACAGGGTTGGTACGAGCAGTACTTC.